The clone carrying this T cell receptor beta chain was counted only a few times. Each CDR3 protein is one row after TCRdb ran MiXCR on the 5' RACE reads. The profile shows 210,000 or so distinct CDR3 sequences, more than 6.5% of them singletons. Looked up from germline, CDR1 is SGHRS and CDR2 is YFSETQ. This CDR3 comprises 16 residues. V lost 9 bases to trimming and J lost 0 bases, with 18 bases between them. The data derive from a study of identical twins. The data were also submitted as part of a second study, on yellow fever vaccine responses in identical twins. From that paper: Reports say the vaccine T cell response in twins looked partly convergent and partly personalized.

The chain employs TRBV5-1 and TRBJ2-2; D might be TRBD1 (6 bases). This clonotype was sampled from a woman under 30 in good health. The specimen was memory (CD45RO+) T cells sorted from blood. DNA for the CDR3: TGCGCCACCCACCCGGGACACCAGACGAACACCGGGGAGCTGTTTTTT. This codes for CATHPGHQTNTGELFF.